These T cell receptor beta chains were read from a single sample in a study of a mutant IDH1 vaccine in newly diagnosed glioma. The data were produced by immunoSEQ multiplex PCR, yet TCRdb's version contains in-frame clones alone and is incomplete. The sample includes tens of thousands of clones, 75% to 85% of them seen just once. The antigens of these receptors remain unknown. The sequences come from PBMCs, collected from a glioma patient whose treatment included an IDH1 peptide vaccine. The receptors shown here come from a man aged 40-49 years with glioma. Both conserved end residues are part of each CDR3.

TRBV18 13 CASSPGGADTQYF
TRBV4-1 16 CASSQDKGQINQPQHF
TRBV11-2 15 CASSLMAPSTDTQYF
TRBV7-9 15 CASSPSWGGQNEQFF
TRBV7-8 17 CASSLEVGSLRYNEQFF
TRBV10-1 15 CASSETGSWYNEQFF
TRBV20-1 11 CSAAHYNEQFF
TRBV18 15 CASSPGDVTKNIQYF
TRBV5-4 17 CASSSGTSGISRNEQFF
TRBV7-2 16 CASSLGRGPLGETQYF
TRBV5-5 15 CASSLDVGAYTEAFF
TRBV11-2 15 CASSTGGGWDTEAFF
TRBV4-3 17 CASSQELPGNLVNEQFF
TRBV25-1 14 CASSTLQQGSGYTF
TRBV5-1 18 CASSRTSGRAGYPKEQFF
TRBV19 13 CATEQGAGEKLFF
TRBV10-1 14 CASSDSGSTDTQYF
TRBV10-1 12 CASSEGHFLAFF
TRBV29-1 11 CSVVGMDTQYF
TRBV27 15 CASSFLRDRNQPQHF
TRBV29-1 13 CSVDGGLMSEAFF
TRBV15 17 CATSRTSGTGNTGELFF
TRBV5-1 13 CASSLAYNYGYTF
TRBV28 19 CASSTPAVAGDPDTGELFF
TRBV9 15 CASRAEQGLNTEAFF
TRBV6-5 11 CASSQGATQYF
TRBV28 13 CASLQGEGEKLFF
TRBV7-2 16 CASSFRRDYNTDTQYF
TRBV6-4 15 CASSVGGGFTGELFF
TRBV20-1 11 CSAWEQTEAFF
TRBV6-5 15 CASSYSRDGSYEQYF
TRBV4-3 15 CASSRGTGDFYGYTF